The 27 T cell receptor beta chains below were found in one sample sequenced in a study of shared clonotypes between healthy human individuals. Clones were sequenced by immunoSEQ multiplex PCR, and TCRdb holds only the in-frame ones, with some missing. The sample shows about 2 million clones, roughly 95% of them seen only once. Sequencing was carried out using naive CD4+ T cells sorted from blood. The subset was: CD45RA+ positively selected. The receptors here all came from a man between 18 and 29 years old in good health.

The chain combines TRBV18 with TRBJ2-7; TRBD2 aligns across 7 bases. Per the germline V gene, CDR1 is KGHSH and CDR2 is LQKENI. The CDR3 is made up of 15 amino acids. The J segment lost 5 bases and the V segment lost 1 base, leaving 8 bases of the junction unmatched. CDR3 residues: CASSPRQREGDEQYF. The DNA of the CDR3 is TGTGCCAGCTCACCACGCCAGCGGGAAGGAGACGAGCAGTACTTC.

The chain employs TRBV7-3 and TRBJ1-6; a weak D match, TRBD1 (6 bases). Trimming pared 2 bases from V and 7 bases from J, leaving 12 bases between. The V gene's germline CDR1 is SGHTA and CDR2 FQGTGA. The CDR3 is 15 amino acids. DNA of the CDR3: TGTGCCAGCAGCTTATCGGCAGGGGCCAATTCACCCCTCCACTTT. This sequence encodes CASSLSAGANSPLHF.

The V call is TRBV6-5, the J call TRBJ2-5; D may be TRBD2 (6 bases). Trimming took off 5 bases at V and 1 base at J, with 11 bases between the two ends. This CDR3 region has 14 residues. Germline V gene data show CDR1 as MNHEY and CDR2 as SVGAGI. The CDR3 DNA reads TGTGCCAGCAGTCTTAGCGGACTCCAAGAGACCCAGTACTTC. This codes for CASSLSGLQETQYF.

This rearrangement joins TRBV9 to TRBJ2-3, with 7 nucleotides matching TRBD2. This CDR3 spans 15 amino acids. Trimming at V came to 0 bases and at J to 3 bases, leaving 4 bases not matched to a gene. Germline CDR1 reads SGDLS; CDR2 reads YYNGEE. The CDR3 is CASSVGGGRTDTQYF. CDR3 DNA: TGTGCCAGCAGCGTAGGCGGGGGTAGGACAGATACGCAGTATTTT.

This clone was picked up one time. The chain couples TRBV11-3 to TRBJ2-7, with 10 bases that match TRBD1. Germline loops: CDR1 SGHNT, CDR2 YENEEA. The J segment lost 3 bases and the V segment lost 4 bases, leaving 6 bases of the junction unmatched. The CDR3 is made up of 15 amino acids. The CDR3, as DNA: TGTGCCAGCAGCTCCCCCGGGACAGGGGACTACGAGCAGTACTTC. Translated, it gives CASSSPGTGDYEQYF.

The V gene is TRBV27, the J gene TRBJ2-5; 7 bases align to TRBD1. Unmatched junction bases numbered 9, after V lost 4 bases and J lost 1 base. The CDR3 covers 16 residues. Germline V CDR1 and CDR2: MNHEY, SMNVEV (reference sequence). DNA for the CDR3: TGTGCCAGCAGTTCCCGACGGACAGGTTCCCAAGAGACCCAGTACTTC. Encoded protein: CASSSRRTGSQETQYF.

Remarks on this clone: A much larger clone differs from this one at a single base, so this may be a read error. This chain uses TRBV28 with TRBJ1-5, with TRBD1 identical over 10 bases. Germline V gene sequence: CDR1 MDHEN, CDR2 SYDVKM. V was pared by 7 bases and J by 7 bases, with 7 bases of the junction left unmatched. This CDR3 contains 14 residues. This chain's CDR3 is CASNSDRGEQPQHF. Written as DNA, the CDR3 is TGTGCCAGCAATTCGGACAGGGGGGAACAGCCCCAGCATTTT. Full variable domain (remainder filled in from reference TRBV28 and TRBJ1-5): DVKVTQSSRYLVKRTGEKVFLECVQDMDHENMFWYRQDPGLGLRLIYFSYDVKMKEKGDIPEGYSVSREKKERFSLILESASTNQTSMYLCASNSDRGEQPQHFGDGTRLSIL.

The sample holds one count of this clone. The V gene is TRBV6-6, the J gene TRBJ2-7; unclear D gene. The V and J ends lost 4 bases and 3 bases respectively, with 13 bases between them. CDR1 is MNHNY, CDR2 SVGAGI, per germline (reference sequence). This CDR3 contains 14 residues. This CDR3 is CASSLTERLYEQYF. The CDR3 DNA follows: TGTGCCAGCAGTTTGACGGAGAGGCTCTACGAGCAGTACTTC.

The chain employs TRBV19 and TRBJ2-2, with D unresolved. Germline-derived CDR1 and CDR2 are LNHDA and SQIVND (reference sequence). The germline V and J ends were trimmed by 6 bases and 2 bases, with 10 bases remaining between them. This CDR3 region has 14 residues. CDR3 DNA: TGTGCCAGTAGCTCCAGGCGAAACACCGGGGAGCTGTTTTTT. Protein: CASSSRRNTGELFF.

V usage is TRBV7-2 and J usage is TRBJ2-1; 8 bases line up with TRBD2. Germline lookup yields CDR1 SGHTA and CDR2 FQGNSA. The CDR3 contains 12 residues. V was pared by 1 base and J by 15 bases, with 5 bases of the junction left unmatched. CDR3: CASSLESGRRFF. Here the CDR3 DNA reads TGTGCCAGCAGCTTAGAAAGCGGGAGACGGTTCTTC.

Comment on this clone: Distinct nucleotide sequences in the sample also encode this CDR3. The chain has TRBV7-9 and TRBJ2-5; D gene ambiguous. The germline V gene has CDR1 SEHNR and CDR2 FQNEAQ (reference sequence). V was cut by 0 bases and J by 2 bases, with 7 bases left in between. The CDR3 consists of 14 residues. The chain's CDR3 is CASSLAGRQETQYF. CDR3 DNA: TGTGCCAGCAGCTTAGCAGGCAGGCAAGAGACCCAGTACTTC.

This chain links TRBV30 with TRBJ1-6, with D unclear. CDR3 length: 16 residues. Trimming took 0 bases from V and 0 from J, leaving 9 bases between them. CDR1 is GTSNPN and CDR2 is SVGIG in the germline V gene (reference sequence). In DNA form, the CDR3 reads TGTGCCTGGAGTGTTTCCAGCTTCTCCTATAATTCACCCCTCCACTTT. Protein: CAWSVSSFSYNSPLHF.

The CDR3: CASSLGGGGAILRHGYTF. In nucleotides, the CDR3 is TGTGCCAGTAGTCTCGGTGGAGGGGGCGCGATACTTCGCCATGGCTACACCTTC. The chain recombines TRBV19 with TRBJ1-2; TRBD1 agrees at 7 bases. V dropped 5 bases and J dropped 6; count of bases not matched to a gene: 21. There are 18 residues in the CDR3. Germline V lookup: CDR1 LNHDA, CDR2 SQIVND (reference sequence).

The V call is TRBV27, the J call TRBJ1-1; 8 positions match TRBD1. Germline V gives CDR1 MNHEY, CDR2 SMNVEV (reference sequence). There are 14 residues in the CDR3. J lost 4 bases, V lost 2 bases, and 3 bases had no gene match. CDR3 region: CASSLQGAPTEAFF. CDR3 nucleotide sequence: TGTGCCAGCAGTTTACAGGGGGCGCCCACTGAAGCTTTCTTT.

The V gene is TRBV18, the J gene TRBJ1-2, with 7 nucleotides matching TRBD1. Trimming removed 8 bases from V and 9 bases from J; junction bases left unmatched: 12. Looked up from germline, CDR1 is KGHSH and CDR2 is LQKENI. This CDR3 comprises 13 residues. CDR3 nucleotides: TGTGCCAGCAAATCAATCACAGGGGAGAGCTACACCTTC. Amino acid sequence: CASKSITGESYTF.

This chain links TRBV10-1 with TRBJ1-1; D not resolved. The CDR3 spans 15 residues. The ends were cut back, 5 bases at V and 3 bases at J, with 16 bases in the middle. The germline gives CDR1 WNHNN, CDR2 SYGVQD (reference sequence). This CDR3 is CASSSRLHGHTEAFF. The CDR3 DNA is TGCGCCAGCAGTTCCCGCCTCCATGGGCACACTGAAGCTTTCTTT.

The chain has TRBV10-3 and TRBJ2-2; D might be TRBD2 (5 bases). Trimming shortened V by 10 bases and J by 5 bases, and 17 bases separated the two germline ends. Germline loops: CDR1 ENHRY, CDR2 SYGVKD. This CDR3 region has 14 residues. The CDR3 loop reads CATRIGEGTGELFF. The CDR3 DNA reads as TGTGCCACCCGTATCGGGGAAGGAACCGGGGAGCTGTTTTTT.

Comments on this clone: Other nucleotide sequences from this sample produce the same CDR3. The J gene is TRBJ2-7, the V gene TRBV4-1, with unresolved D. The CDR3 sequence is 13 residues long. The germline V and J ends were trimmed by 4 bases and 0 bases, with 7 bases remaining between them. Germline V lookup: CDR1 MGHRA, CDR2 YSYEKL. The CDR3 nucleotides read TGCGCCAGCAGCCGGACCGGCTCCTACGAGCAGTACTTC. This sequence encodes CASSRTGSYEQYF.

The chain is built from TRBV7-8 and TRBJ1-1; D is ambiguous. Trimming took 0 bases from V and 6 from J, leaving 20 bases between them. CDR1 is SGHVS, CDR2 FQNEAQ, per germline. The CDR3 is made up of 17 amino acids. CDR3 amino acids: CASSLAGTRARSSEAFF. Here the CDR3 DNA reads TGTGCCAGCAGCTTAGCGGGCACACGGGCTCGGAGCTCTGAAGCTTTCTTT.

As regards this clone: This specimen includes other DNA sequences encoding the same CDR3. V usage is TRBV5-4 and J usage is TRBJ2-5; D may match TRBD1 or TRBD2 (5 bases each). In germline, CDR1 is SGHNT, CDR2 YYREEE (reference sequence). Trimming took 0 bases from V and 1 from J, leaving 10 bases between them. This CDR3 region has 15 residues. The CDR3 is CASSLARGLQETQYF. The CDR3 bases are TGTGCCAGCAGCTTGGCCCGGGGCCTCCAAGAGACCCAGTACTTC.

This clone was seen just once. The chain employs TRBV6-6 and TRBJ2-7; 12 bases line up with TRBD1. This CDR3 has 15 amino acids. Germline assignment: CDR1 MNHNY and CDR2 SVGAGI (reference sequence). V trimming: 4 bases; J trimming: 5 bases; junction bases outside the gene matches: 6. DNA of the CDR3: TGTGCCAGCAGTTTGGGGACAGGGGGCACGGACGAGCAGTACTTC. This gives the protein CASSLGTGGTDEQYF.

This chain joins TRBV6-1 and TRBJ2-7; 9 bases are shared with TRBD1. The germline V gene has CDR1 MNHNS and CDR2 SASEGT. The CDR3 sequence is 16 residues long. V was clipped by 4 bases and J by 3 bases; unmatched bases: 10. The CDR3 spells CASSGRSGTGSYEQYF. The DNA for the CDR3 is TGTGCCAGCAGTGGAAGGTCGGGGACAGGGAGCTACGAGCAGTACTTC.

This clone has just one count. V usage is TRBV7-6 and J usage is TRBJ2-5; 10 bases agree with TRBD1. V trimming: 4 bases; J trimming: 4 bases; junction bases outside the gene matches: 3. There are 14 residues in the CDR3. From germline, CDR1 is SGHVS and CDR2 FNYEAQ. CDR3 sequence reads: CASSSGTGVETQYF. The CDR3, as DNA: TGTGCCAGCAGCTCCGGGACAGGGGTAGAGACCCAGTACTTC.

J is TRBJ2-5 and V is TRBV11-2; 12 bases match TRBD2. V dropped 2 bases and J dropped 2; count of bases not matched to a gene: 6. Germline V lookup: CDR1 SGHAT, CDR2 FQNNGV. The CDR3 spans 17 residues. The CDR3 here is CASSLRPSGGGQETQYF. CDR3 in DNA: TGTGCCAGCAGCTTACGGCCTAGCGGGGGGGGACAAGAGACCCAGTACTTC.

The chain recombines TRBV10-2 with TRBJ2-2; D gene unclear. Germline-derived CDR1 and CDR2 are WSHSY and SAAADI. The length of the CDR3 is 14 residues. Trimming stripped 4 bases from V and 2 bases from J, with 8 bases between. The CDR3 sequence: CASSGRGNTGELFF. CDR3 nucleotide sequence: TGCGCCAGCAGTGGGAGAGGTAACACCGGGGAGCTGTTTTTT.

The chain joins TRBV4-1 to TRBJ2-2, with D maybe TRBD1 (6 bases). Trimming took off 4 bases at V and 5 bases at J, with 17 bases between the two ends. The length of the CDR3 is 16 residues. The germline CDR1 and CDR2 sequences are MGHRA and YSYEKL. CDR3 residues: CASSRGQGGTTGELFF. In nucleotides, the CDR3 is TGCGCCAGCAGCCGGGGGCAGGGCGGTACTACCGGGGAGCTGTTTTTT.

In the case of this clone: The sample contains more than one DNA sequence encoding this CDR3. This chain uses TRBV19 with TRBJ2-2; tentatively, D is TRBD1 (5 bases). Germline CDR1 and CDR2: LNHDA and SQIVND (reference sequence). The CDR3 extends over 14 amino acids. V lost 9 bases and J 2 bases, leaving 13 bases between the germline ends. The CDR3 loop reads CASSLTGNTGELFF. CDR3 nucleotide sequence: TGTGCCAGCAGTCTTACAGGAAACACCGGGGAGCTGTTTTTT.